What follows is one T cell receptor (beta chain) and its context. The data belong to a study of early T cells in non-severe SARS-CoV-2 infection. The J segment lost 6 bases and the V segment lost 1 base, leaving 4 bases of the junction unmatched. There are 15 residues in the CDR3. Germline loops: CDR1 WNHNN, CDR2 SYGVQD (reference sequence). TCRdb recomputed calls from the 5' RACE reads with MiXCR, one row per CDR3 protein. Among tens of thousands of distinct CDR3 sequences listed, about a tenth were seen once. The V and J genes are TRBV10-1 and TRBJ2-3; 10 bases fit TRBD2. This TCR was sampled from an adult who was a healthcare worker with PCR-confirmed SARS-CoV-2 infection or an uninfected control (not recorded which). This specimen consisted of whole blood, obtained at baseline. This CDR3 is CASSELGLASDTQYF. In nucleotides, the CDR3 is TGCGCCAGCAGTGAGTTGGGACTAGCGTCGGATACGCAGTATTTT.